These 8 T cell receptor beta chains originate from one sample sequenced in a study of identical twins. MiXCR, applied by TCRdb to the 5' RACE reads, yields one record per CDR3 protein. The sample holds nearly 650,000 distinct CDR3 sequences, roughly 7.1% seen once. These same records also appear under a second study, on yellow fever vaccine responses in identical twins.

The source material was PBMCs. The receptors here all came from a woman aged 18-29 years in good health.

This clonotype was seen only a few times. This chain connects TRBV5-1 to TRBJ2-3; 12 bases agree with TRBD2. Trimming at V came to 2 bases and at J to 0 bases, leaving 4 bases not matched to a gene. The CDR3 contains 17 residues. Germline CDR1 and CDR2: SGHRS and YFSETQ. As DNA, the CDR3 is TGCGCCAGCAGCTTTCTAGCGGGAGGGTCTAGCACAGATACGCAGTATTTT. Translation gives CASSFLAGGSSTDTQYF.

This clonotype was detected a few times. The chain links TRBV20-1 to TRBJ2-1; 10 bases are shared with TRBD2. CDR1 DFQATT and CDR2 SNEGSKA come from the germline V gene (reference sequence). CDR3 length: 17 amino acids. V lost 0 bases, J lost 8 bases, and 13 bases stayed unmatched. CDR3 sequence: CSARDRLASGRVYEQFF. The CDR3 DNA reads TGCAGTGCTAGAGATCGTCTGGCTAGCGGGAGAGTCTATGAGCAGTTCTTC.

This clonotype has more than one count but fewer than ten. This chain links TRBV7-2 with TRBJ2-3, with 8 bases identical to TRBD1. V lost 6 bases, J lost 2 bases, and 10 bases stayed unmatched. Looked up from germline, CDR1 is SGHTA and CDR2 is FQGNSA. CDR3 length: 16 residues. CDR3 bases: TGTGCCAGCAGTTCTCAGACAGGGGTGAACACAGATACGCAGTATTTT. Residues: CASSSQTGVNTDTQYF.

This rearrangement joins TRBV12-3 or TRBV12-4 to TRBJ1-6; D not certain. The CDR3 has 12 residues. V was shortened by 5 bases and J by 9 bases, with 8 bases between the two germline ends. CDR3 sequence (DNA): TGTGCCAGCAGTCAAAGTAGTTCACCCCTCCACTTT. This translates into CASSQSSSPLHF.

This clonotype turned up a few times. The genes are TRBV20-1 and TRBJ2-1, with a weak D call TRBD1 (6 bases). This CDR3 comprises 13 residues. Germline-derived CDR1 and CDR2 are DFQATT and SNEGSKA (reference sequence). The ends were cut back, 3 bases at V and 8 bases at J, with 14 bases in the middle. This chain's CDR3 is CSARLQGKDEQFF. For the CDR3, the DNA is TGCAGTGCTAGGTTACAGGGTAAGGATGAGCAGTTCTTC.

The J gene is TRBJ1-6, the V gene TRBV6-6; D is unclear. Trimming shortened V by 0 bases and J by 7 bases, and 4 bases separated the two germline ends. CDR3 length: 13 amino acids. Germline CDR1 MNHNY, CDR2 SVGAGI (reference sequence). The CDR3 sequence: CASSYSINSPLHF. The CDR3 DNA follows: TGTGCCAGCAGTTACTCGATCAATTCACCCCTCCACTTT.

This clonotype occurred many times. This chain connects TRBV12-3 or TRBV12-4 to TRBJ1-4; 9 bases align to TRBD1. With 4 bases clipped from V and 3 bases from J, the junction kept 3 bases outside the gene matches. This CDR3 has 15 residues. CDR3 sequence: CASSSQGAANEKLFF. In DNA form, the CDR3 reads TGTGCCAGCAGTTCACAGGGGGCGGCTAATGAAAAACTGTTTTTT.

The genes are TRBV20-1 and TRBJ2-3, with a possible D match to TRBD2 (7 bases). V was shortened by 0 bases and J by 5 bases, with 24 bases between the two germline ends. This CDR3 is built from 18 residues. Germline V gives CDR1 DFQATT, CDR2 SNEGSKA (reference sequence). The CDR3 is CSARDLVRGAPGGDTQYF. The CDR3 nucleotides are TGCAGTGCTAGAGATTTAGTCCGGGGGGCCCCCGGTGGAGATACGCAGTATTTT.